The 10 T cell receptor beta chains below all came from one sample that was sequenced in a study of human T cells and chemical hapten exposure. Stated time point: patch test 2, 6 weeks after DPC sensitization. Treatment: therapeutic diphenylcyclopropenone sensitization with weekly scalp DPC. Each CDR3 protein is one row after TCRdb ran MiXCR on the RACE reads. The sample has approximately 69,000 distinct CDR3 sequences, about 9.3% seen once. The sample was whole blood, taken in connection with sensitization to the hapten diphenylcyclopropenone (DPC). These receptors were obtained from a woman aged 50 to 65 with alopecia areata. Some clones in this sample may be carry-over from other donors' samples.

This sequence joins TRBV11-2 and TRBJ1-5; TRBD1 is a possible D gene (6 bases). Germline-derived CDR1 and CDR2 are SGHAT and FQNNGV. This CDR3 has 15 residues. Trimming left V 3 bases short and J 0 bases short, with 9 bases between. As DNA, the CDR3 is TGTGCCAGCAGCTTGGGACACGATAGCAATCAGCCCCAGCATTTT. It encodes CASSLGHDSNQPQHF.

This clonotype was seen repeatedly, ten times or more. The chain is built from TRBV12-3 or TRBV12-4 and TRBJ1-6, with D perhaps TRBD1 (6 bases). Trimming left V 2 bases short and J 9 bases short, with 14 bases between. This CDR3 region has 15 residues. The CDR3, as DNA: TGTGCCAGCAGTTTATCCGGTAGGGGGGGTTCACCCCTCCACTTT. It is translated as CASSLSGRGGSPLHF.

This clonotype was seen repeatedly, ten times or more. For the CDR3, the DNA is TGCAGCGTTCATGAACTCGACAGGACCACTGAAGCTTTCTTT. This sequence encodes CSVHELDRTTEAFF. The V and J genes are TRBV29-1 and TRBJ1-1; a possible D gene is TRBD1 (6 bases). CDR1 and CDR2 from the germline V gene are SQVTM and ANQGSEA. Trimming stripped 5 bases from V and 4 bases from J, with 17 bases between. The CDR3 has 14 amino acids.

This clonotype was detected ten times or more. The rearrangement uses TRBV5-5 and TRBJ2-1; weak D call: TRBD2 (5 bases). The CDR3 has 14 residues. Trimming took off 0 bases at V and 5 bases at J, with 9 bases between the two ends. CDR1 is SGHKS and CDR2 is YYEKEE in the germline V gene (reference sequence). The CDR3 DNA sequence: TGTGCCAGCAGCTTGGTGACTACAAACAATGAGCAGTTCTTC. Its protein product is CASSLVTTNNEQFF.

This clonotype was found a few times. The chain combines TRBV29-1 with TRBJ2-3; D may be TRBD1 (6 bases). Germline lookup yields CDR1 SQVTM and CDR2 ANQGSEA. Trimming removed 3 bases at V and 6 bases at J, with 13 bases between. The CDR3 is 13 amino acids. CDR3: CSVDRDNADTQYF. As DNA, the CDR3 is TGCAGCGTTGATAGGGACAACGCGGATACGCAGTATTTT.

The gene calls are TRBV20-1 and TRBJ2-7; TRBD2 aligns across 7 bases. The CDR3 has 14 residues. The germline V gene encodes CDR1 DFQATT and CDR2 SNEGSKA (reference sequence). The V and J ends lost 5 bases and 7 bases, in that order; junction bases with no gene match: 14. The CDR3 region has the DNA TGCAGTGCTCCCGGGCTAGCGGTACCTGAAGAGCAGTACTTC. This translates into CSAPGLAVPEEQYF.

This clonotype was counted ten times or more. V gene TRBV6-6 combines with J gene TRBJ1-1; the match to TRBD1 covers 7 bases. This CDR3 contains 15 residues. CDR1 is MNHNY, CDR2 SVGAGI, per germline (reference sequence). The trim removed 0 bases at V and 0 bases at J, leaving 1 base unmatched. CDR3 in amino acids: CASSYSGTVNTEAFF. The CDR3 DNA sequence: TGTGCCAGCAGTTACTCTGGGACAGTGAACACTGAAGCTTTCTTT.

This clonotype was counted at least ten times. CDR3 nucleotide sequence: TGTGCCAGCAGCTTGGTAGGGGCCTCAGCCAAAAACATTCAGTACTTC. Translated, it gives CASSLVGASAKNIQYF. The chain combines TRBV5-4 with TRBJ2-4; a possible D gene is TRBD1 (5 bases). V was cut by 0 bases and J by 0 bases, with 10 bases left in between. Germline V gene sequence: CDR1 SGHNT, CDR2 YYREEE (reference sequence). This CDR3 has 16 residues.

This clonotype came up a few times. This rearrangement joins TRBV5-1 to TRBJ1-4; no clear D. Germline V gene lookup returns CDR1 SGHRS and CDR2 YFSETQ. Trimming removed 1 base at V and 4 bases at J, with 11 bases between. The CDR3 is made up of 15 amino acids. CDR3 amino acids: CASSLLGRGNEKLFF. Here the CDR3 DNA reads TGCGCCAGCAGCTTGCTCGGGCGGGGTAATGAAAAACTGTTTTTT.

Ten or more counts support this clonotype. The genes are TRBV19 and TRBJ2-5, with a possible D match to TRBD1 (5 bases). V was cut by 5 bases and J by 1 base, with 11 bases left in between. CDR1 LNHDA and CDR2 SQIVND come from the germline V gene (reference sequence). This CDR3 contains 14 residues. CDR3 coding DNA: TGTGCCAGTAGTGCAGGACACTCCCAAGAGACCCAGTACTTC. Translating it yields CASSAGHSQETQYF.